Each of the 32 T cell receptor beta chains below was sequenced from the same sample in a study of vaccination effects on CD4 cells after COVID-19. Generated by immunoSEQ multiplex PCR, the TCRdb table keeps only in-frame clones and is missing some. The table lists 30,000 or so clones, about 60% of them singletons. Their antigens remain unidentified. Scientists isolated CD4+ T cells after a roughly 9-day culture period ended. The specimen was CD4+ T cells from PBMCs cultured without peptide, collected before COVID-19 vaccination. The receptors were gathered from a human donor who received a COVID-19 vaccine.

The genes are TRBV13 and TRBJ2-7; D is perhaps TRBD2 (6 bases). In germline, CDR1 is PRHDT, CDR2 FYEKMQ (reference sequence). The V end lost 4 bases, the J end lost 7 bases, and 17 bases lay between the germline ends. This CDR3 region has 14 residues. The CDR3 reads CASSSPAGAGEQYF. In DNA form, the CDR3 reads TGTGCCAGCAGCTCCCCCGCGGGCGCGGGGGAGCAGTACTTC.

The chain links TRBV11-3 to TRBJ2-3, with D tentatively TRBD1 (5 bases). Germline loops: CDR1 SGHNT, CDR2 YENEEA. V shed 4 bases and J shed 2 bases, with 16 bases lying between them. The length of the CDR3 is 16 residues. The CDR3 here is CASSSRWGKLTDTQYF. The CDR3 DNA is TGTGCCAGCAGCTCCCGGTGGGGCAAACTCACAGATACGCAGTATTTT. Drawing the rest from reference TRBV11-3 and TRBJ2-3, the complete variable domain is EAGVVQSPRYKIIEKKQPVAFWCNPISGHNTLYWYLQNLGQGPELLIRYENEEAVDDSQLPKDRFSAERLKGVDSTLKIQPAELGDSAVYLCASSSRWGKLTDTQYFGPGTRLTVL.

This clone appeared a single time. This rearrangement joins TRBV24-1 to TRBJ2-4, with D tentatively TRBD2 (5 bases). The germline CDR1 and CDR2 sequences are KGHDR and SFDVKD. V dropped 5 bases and J dropped 8 bases, with 12 bases sitting between them. CDR3 size: 13 residues. CDR3: CATSGTDGDIQYF. The CDR3 DNA follows: TGTGCCACCAGTGGGACCGACGGGGACATTCAGTACTTC.

V usage is TRBV28 and J usage is TRBJ1-2, with TRBD1 as a possible D gene (6 bases). Per germline, CDR1 MDHEN and CDR2 SYDVKM. The CDR3 extends over 16 amino acids. V gave up 9 bases and J gave up 4 bases, with 24 bases separating them. Written as DNA, the CDR3 is TGTGCCAGTATGAACGAACAGGGCGCACTTACCTATGGCTACACCTTC. Residues: CASMNEQGALTYGYTF.

This clone has more than one count but fewer than ten. The chain combines TRBV5-1 with TRBJ2-2, with a tentative D call TRBD1 (6 bases). Germline lookup yields CDR1 SGHRS and CDR2 YFSETQ. This CDR3 spans 16 amino acids. The V end was cut by 1 base, the J end by 6 bases, with 16 bases between. The CDR3 protein is CASSLQWTVGPGELFF. The CDR3 bases are TGCGCCAGCAGCTTGCAATGGACAGTCGGACCCGGGGAGCTGTTTTTT.

The CDR3 region is CASSLGTSGGSSSYEQYF. CDR3 sequence (DNA): TGTGCCAGCAGCTTAGGGACTAGCGGGGGCTCGAGCTCCTACGAGCAGTACTTC. V and J are TRBV7-8 and TRBJ2-7; 13 bases fit TRBD2. CDR1 and CDR2 (germline): SGHVS, FQNEAQ. V was pared by 1 base and J by 0 bases, with 6 bases of the junction left unmatched. This CDR3 comprises 18 residues. Filled out from reference TRBV7-8 and TRBJ2-7, the complete variable domain reads GAGVSQSPRYKVAKRGQDVALRCDPISGHVSLFWYQQALGQGPEFLTYFQNEAQLDKSGLPSDRFFAERPEGSVSTLKIQRTQQEDSAVYLCASSLGTSGGSSSYEQYFGPGTRLTVT.

The rearrangement uses TRBV5-1 and TRBJ2-1; TRBD2 matches at 9 bases. The CDR3 runs to 16 residues. V trimming: 0 bases; J trimming: 4 bases; junction bases outside the gene matches: 5. Germline lookup yields CDR1 SGHRS and CDR2 YFSETQ. The CDR3 spells CASSLGWTSDYNEQFF. The CDR3 nucleotides read TGCGCCAGCAGCTTGGGGTGGACTAGCGATTACAATGAGCAGTTCTTC.

V and J are TRBV29-1 and TRBJ2-3; the D gene is possibly TRBD2 (5 bases). CDR3 length: 13 amino acids. V was clipped by 6 bases and J by 6 bases, with 16 bases between them. Germline V gives CDR1 SQVTM, CDR2 ANQGSEA. CDR3: CSVWTPSRDTQYF. Here the CDR3 DNA reads TGCAGCGTCTGGACTCCATCAAGGGATACGCAGTATTTT.

The genes are TRBV5-1 and TRBJ1-3; 7 bases match TRBD1. The germline V gene has CDR1 SGHRS and CDR2 YFSETQ. V dropped 2 bases and J dropped 3; count of bases not matched to a gene: 5. The CDR3 sequence is 15 residues long. The CDR3 here is CASSFTGAFGNTIYF. As DNA, the CDR3 is TGCGCCAGCAGCTTTACAGGGGCTTTTGGAAACACCATATATTTT. The whole variable domain, remainder taken from reference TRBV5-1 and TRBJ1-3, is KAGVTQTPRYLIKTRGQQVTLSCSPISGHRSVSWYQQTPGQGLQFLFEYFSETQRNKGNFPGRFSGRQFSNSRSEMNVSTLELGDSALYLCASSFTGAFGNTIYFGEGSWLTVV.

The chain joins TRBV5-5 to TRBJ1-2, with 7 positions matching TRBD1. This CDR3 contains 14 residues. Germline lookup yields CDR1 SGHKS and CDR2 YYEKEE (reference sequence). The J segment lost 4 bases and the V segment lost 1 base, leaving 4 bases of the junction unmatched. The CDR3 is CASSLHDRAYGYTF. The CDR3 bases are TGTGCCAGCAGCTTGCACGACAGGGCCTATGGCTACACCTTC. Complete variable domain (other parts from reference TRBV5-5 and TRBJ1-2): DAGVTQSPTHLIKTRGQQVTLRCSPISGHKSVSWYQQVLGQGPQFIFQYYEKEERGRGNFPDRFSARQFPNYSSELNVNALLLGDSALYLCASSLHDRAYGYTFGSGTRLTVV.

The chain is built from TRBV11-2 and TRBJ1-3; TRBD1 agrees at 11 bases. The CDR3 length is 16 residues. Trimming took 5 bases from V and 5 from J; bases not matched to a gene: 8. The germline CDR1 and CDR2 sequences are SGHAT and FQNNGV. The CDR3 is CASSALDRGLRNTIYF. DNA of the CDR3: TGTGCCAGCAGCGCCTTGGACAGGGGGCTTCGAAACACCATATATTTT.

The chain combines TRBV18 with TRBJ1-3; TRBD1 matches at 9 bases. V dropped 2 bases and J dropped 4; count of bases not matched to a gene: 6. Germline CDR1 reads KGHSH; CDR2 reads LQKENI. The CDR3 has 16 amino acids. CDR3 in DNA: TGTGCCAGCTCACCATCCGGACAGGGGTCCGGAAACACCATATATTTT. Protein sequence: CASSPSGQGSGNTIYF.

This chain uses TRBV5-1 with TRBJ1-2; D is unclear. The CDR3 extends over 15 amino acids. Germline loops: CDR1 SGHRS, CDR2 YFSETQ. The germline V and J ends were trimmed by 0 bases and 6 bases, with 15 bases remaining between them. This CDR3 reads CASSLAGQAQDGYTF. CDR3 nucleotide sequence: TGCGCCAGCAGCTTGGCCGGGCAGGCCCAAGATGGCTACACCTTC. Based on the CDR3 plus reference TRBV5-1 and TRBJ1-2, the full variable domain is KAGVTQTPRYLIKTRGQQVTLSCSPISGHRSVSWYQQTPGQGLQFLFEYFSETQRNKGNFPGRFSGRQFSNSRSEMNVSTLELGDSALYLCASSLAGQAQDGYTFGSGTRLTVV.

The chain carries TRBV6-5 and TRBJ2-5; TRBD2 aligns across 8 bases. The CDR3 runs to 16 residues. Trimming removed 0 bases from V and 7 bases from J; junction bases left unmatched: 10. CDR1 and CDR2 (germline): MNHEY, SVGAGI. For the CDR3, the DNA is TGTGCCAGCAGTTACTCGAGCGCGGGGGGCCGCGGGACCCAGTACTTC. Translated, it gives CASSYSSAGGRGTQYF.

The rearrangement links TRBV11-1 to TRBJ1-1; the D is unclear. This CDR3 contains 13 residues. V lost 3 bases and J lost 1, with 6 bases in between. Per the germline V gene, CDR1 is SGHAT and CDR2 is FQDESV (reference sequence). The CDR3 loop is CASSLEKNTEAFF. As DNA, the CDR3 is TGTGCCAGCAGCTTGGAGAAGAACACTGAAGCTTTCTTT.

This chain joins TRBV10-3 and TRBJ2-3; D may be TRBD2 (6 bases). The CDR3 consists of 15 residues. With 6 bases removed from V and 2 bases from J, the gap between germline ends came to 15 bases. Germline lookup yields CDR1 ENHRY and CDR2 SYGVKD. The CDR3 DNA is TGTGCCATCAGATTAGGGGACTTTATCACAGATACGCAGTATTTT. This codes for CAIRLGDFITDTQYF.

The chain links TRBV7-9 to TRBJ1-4; the D is unclear. This CDR3 is 14 amino acids long. V was pared by 3 bases and J by 0 bases, with 5 bases between. In germline, CDR1 is SEHNR, CDR2 FQNEAQ (reference sequence). CDR3 amino acids: CASSFGATNEKLFF. DNA for the CDR3: TGTGCCAGCAGCTTCGGTGCAACTAATGAAAAACTGTTTTTT.

This sequence joins TRBV6-5 and TRBJ1-4, with TRBD1 as a possible D gene (5 bases). The CDR3 has 15 residues. CDR1 is MNHEY and CDR2 is SVGAGI in the germline V gene. Trimming cost V 5 bases and J 7 bases, with 17 bases left between them. The CDR3 DNA reads TGTGCCAGCAGTCCCATGCAGGGTTCGACTGAAAAACTGTTTTTT. Residues: CASSPMQGSTEKLFF.

This clone occurred once. The J gene is TRBJ2-7, the V gene TRBV18, with D possibly being TRBD1 (6 bases). CDR3 size: 18 residues. Germline V gene data show CDR1 as KGHSH and CDR2 as LQKENI. V lost 5 bases to trimming and J lost 0 bases, with 23 bases between them. Written as DNA, the CDR3 is TGTGCCAGCTCAGTCACAACGGTTGGGAAAGGGGGCTCCTACGAGCAGTACTTC. It codes for CASSVTTVGKGGSYEQYF.

V is TRBV30 and J is TRBJ1-3; TRBD1 aligns across 7 bases. The CDR3 totals 13 residues. V trimming: 5 bases; J trimming: 1 base; junction bases outside the gene matches: 2. The germline V gene encodes CDR1 GTSNPN and CDR2 SVGIG (reference sequence). Written as DNA, the CDR3 is TGTGCCTGGTTGACAGGGTCTGGAAACACCATATATTTT. It is translated as CAWLTGSGNTIYF.

The V call is TRBV7-9, the J call TRBJ1-1; weak D call: TRBD1 (6 bases). This CDR3 is built from 17 residues. Trimming pared 3 bases from V and 0 bases from J, leaving 17 bases between. The germline gives CDR1 SEHNR, CDR2 FQNEAQ (reference sequence). CDR3 loop: CASSFDLRGDMNTEAFF. Written as DNA, the CDR3 is TGTGCCAGCAGCTTCGACCTCAGGGGAGACATGAACACTGAAGCTTTCTTT.

The sample holds a few counts of this clone. The chain combines TRBV4-1 with TRBJ1-2; perhaps TRBD1 as D (5 bases). CDR1 is MGHRA and CDR2 is YSYEKL in the germline V gene. V was cut by 1 base and J by 6 bases, with 12 bases left in between. This CDR3 spans 14 amino acids. The CDR3 region has the DNA TGCGCCAGCAGCCAAGCGTCCAGGGACGATGGCTACACCTTC. It yields the protein CASSQASRDDGYTF.

This clone has just a few counts. The chain employs TRBV7-9 and TRBJ1-6, with 10 bases aligning to TRBD1. The CDR3 extends over 16 amino acids. The V segment lost 7 bases and the J segment 4 bases; nucleotides outside the gene matches: 7. CDR1 is SEHNR and CDR2 is FQNEAQ in the germline V gene (reference sequence). The CDR3 DNA reads as TGTGCCAGCATTCCGGGACAGGGGATATATAATTCACCCCTCCACTTT. Amino acids: CASIPGQGIYNSPLHF.

This chain links TRBV20-1 with TRBJ2-7, with 12 bases lining up with TRBD2. With V trimmed by 3 bases and J by 9 bases, 9 bases remained unmatched. Germline V gene sequence: CDR1 DFQATT, CDR2 SNEGSKA (reference sequence). CDR3 length equals 14 residues. The chain's CDR3 is CSASPASGGVAQYF. The CDR3 bases are TGCAGTGCTAGTCCGGCTAGCGGGGGGGTTGCGCAGTACTTC.

This chain connects TRBV3-1 (or the pseudogene TRBV3-2) to TRBJ2-1; D perhaps matches TRBD2 (6 bases). Germline loops: CDR1 LGHDT, CDR2 YNNKEL (reference sequence). CDR3 size: 16 residues. The germline V and J ends were trimmed by 4 bases and 5 bases, with 18 bases remaining between them. The CDR3 nucleotides are TGTGCCAGCAGCCCAGCCCTAGCGTTCCGGGACAATGAGCAGTTCTTC. It specifies CASSPALAFRDNEQFF.

This sequence joins TRBV14 and TRBJ2-3; possible D gene TRBD1, 5 bases. The CDR3 is 17 residues long. From germline, CDR1 is SGHDN and CDR2 FVKESK. V was cut by 0 bases and J by 0 bases, with 13 bases left in between. The CDR3 spells CASSQDLRGRSTDTQYF. CDR3 DNA sequence: TGTGCCAGCAGCCAAGACCTTAGGGGCCGGAGCACAGATACGCAGTATTTT.

This rearrangement joins TRBV5-8 to TRBJ1-5; D is unresolved. Germline values: CDR1 SGHTS, CDR2 YDEGEE. The length of the CDR3 is 12 residues. V gave up 4 bases and J gave up 3 bases, with 5 bases separating them. Written as DNA, the CDR3 is TGTGCCAGCAGCCCTTACAATCAGCCCCAGCATTTT. As protein: CASSPYNQPQHF.

The chain uses TRBV10-3 and TRBJ2-7; TRBD2 matches at 11 bases. Losses at the gene ends were 11 bases for V and 0 bases for J; bases not matched to a gene: 6. Germline V gives CDR1 ENHRY, CDR2 SYGVKD. This CDR3 is 14 amino acids long. CDR3 residues: CASTSGALSYEQYF. In DNA form, the CDR3 reads TGTGCCTCGACTAGCGGGGCCCTCTCCTACGAGCAGTACTTC.

The gene calls are TRBV11-2 and TRBJ1-5; 11 bases fit TRBD1. Germline trimming cut 5 bases from V and 7 bases from J; bases unmatched to any gene: 7. CDR1 is SGHAT, CDR2 FQNNGV, per germline. The CDR3 is 15 amino acids. CDR3 nucleotide sequence: TGTGCCAGCAGCACCGGGACAGGGGGGCCGCAGCCCCAGCATTTT. Protein: CASSTGTGGPQPQHF.

In DNA form, the CDR3 reads TGTGCCAGCAGCTTGTGGGGGACAGGGAAAAGGGATTCACCCCTCCACTTT. This encodes CASSLWGTGKRDSPLHF. The chain recombines TRBV5-6 with TRBJ1-6, with 9 bases that match TRBD1. Germline trimming cut 1 base from V and 8 bases from J; bases unmatched to any gene: 10. The CDR3 sequence is 17 residues long. Germline V gene data show CDR1 as SGHDT and CDR2 as YYEEEE.

The chain recombines TRBV12-5 with TRBJ1-2, with D unresolved. The CDR3 has 12 amino acids. Germline assignment: CDR1 LGHNT and CDR2 FRNRAP. The V end was cut by 5 bases, the J end by 6 bases, with 10 bases between. The CDR3 protein is CASGPRDDGYTF. The CDR3 DNA reads TGTGCTAGTGGTCCCCGTGACGATGGCTACACCTTC. Based on the CDR3 plus reference TRBV12-5 and TRBJ1-2, the full variable domain is DARVTQTPRHKVTEMGQEVTMRCQPILGHNTVFWYRQTMMQGLELLAYFRNRAPLDDSGMPKDRFSAEMPDATLATLKIQPSEPRDSAVYFCASGPRDDGYTFGSGTRLTVV.

The sample holds one count of this clone. The gene calls are TRBV7-2 and TRBJ2-3, with D possibly TRBD2 on 7 matching bases. The germline CDR1 and CDR2 sequences are SGHTA and FQGNSA. The CDR3 is 17 residues long. V lost 1 base, J lost 3 bases, and 17 bases lay in between. The CDR3 nucleotides read TGTGCCAGCAGCTTAGGACGGGGGGCCTATGTAACAGATACGCAGTATTTT. The encoded protein is CASSLGRGAYVTDTQYF.